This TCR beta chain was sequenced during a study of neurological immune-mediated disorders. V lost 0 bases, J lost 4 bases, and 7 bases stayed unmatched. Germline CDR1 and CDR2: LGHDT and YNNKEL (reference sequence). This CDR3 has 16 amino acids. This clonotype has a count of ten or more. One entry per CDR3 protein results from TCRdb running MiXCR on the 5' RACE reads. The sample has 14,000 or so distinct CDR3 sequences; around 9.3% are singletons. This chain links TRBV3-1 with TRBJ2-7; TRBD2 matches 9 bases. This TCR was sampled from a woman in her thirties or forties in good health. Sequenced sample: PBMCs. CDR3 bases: TGTGCCAGCAGCCAAGAAGGGAGCGGGGGGAAATACGAGCAGTACTTC. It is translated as CASSQEGSGGKYEQYF.